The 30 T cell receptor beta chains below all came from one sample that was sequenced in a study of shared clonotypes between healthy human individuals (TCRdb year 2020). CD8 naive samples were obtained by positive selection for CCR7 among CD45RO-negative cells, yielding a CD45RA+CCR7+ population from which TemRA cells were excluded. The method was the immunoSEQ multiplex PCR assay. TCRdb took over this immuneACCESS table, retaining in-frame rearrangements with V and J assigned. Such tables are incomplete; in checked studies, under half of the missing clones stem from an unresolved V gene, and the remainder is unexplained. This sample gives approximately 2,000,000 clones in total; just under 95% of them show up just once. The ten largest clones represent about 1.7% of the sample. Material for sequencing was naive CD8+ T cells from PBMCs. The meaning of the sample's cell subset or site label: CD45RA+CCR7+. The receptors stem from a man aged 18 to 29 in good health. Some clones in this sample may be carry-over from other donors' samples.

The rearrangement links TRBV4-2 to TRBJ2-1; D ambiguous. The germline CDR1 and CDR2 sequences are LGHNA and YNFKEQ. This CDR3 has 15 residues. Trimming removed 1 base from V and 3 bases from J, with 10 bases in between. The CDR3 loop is CASSQGWTSYNEQFF. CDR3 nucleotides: TGTGCCAGCAGCCAAGGATGGACGAGCTACAATGAGCAGTTCTTC.

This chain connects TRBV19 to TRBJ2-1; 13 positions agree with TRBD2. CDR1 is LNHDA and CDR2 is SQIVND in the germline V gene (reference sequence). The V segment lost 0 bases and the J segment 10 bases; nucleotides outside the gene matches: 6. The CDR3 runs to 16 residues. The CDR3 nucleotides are TGTGCCAGTAGTATAGAAACTAGCGGGAGGGTGAGGGAGCAGTTCTTC. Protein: CASSIETSGRVREQFF.

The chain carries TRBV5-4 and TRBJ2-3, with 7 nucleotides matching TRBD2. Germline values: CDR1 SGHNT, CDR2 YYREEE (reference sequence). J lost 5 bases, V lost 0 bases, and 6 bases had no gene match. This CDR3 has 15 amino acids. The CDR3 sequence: CASSLGQRDGDTQYF. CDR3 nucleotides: TGTGCCAGCAGCTTGGGCCAGCGGGACGGAGATACGCAGTATTTT.

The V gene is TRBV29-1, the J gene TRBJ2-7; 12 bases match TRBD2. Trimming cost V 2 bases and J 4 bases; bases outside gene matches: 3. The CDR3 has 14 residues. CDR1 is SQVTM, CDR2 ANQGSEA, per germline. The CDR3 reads CSVEPTSGRYEQYF. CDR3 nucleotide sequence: TGCAGCGTTGAACCGACTAGCGGGAGATACGAGCAGTACTTC.

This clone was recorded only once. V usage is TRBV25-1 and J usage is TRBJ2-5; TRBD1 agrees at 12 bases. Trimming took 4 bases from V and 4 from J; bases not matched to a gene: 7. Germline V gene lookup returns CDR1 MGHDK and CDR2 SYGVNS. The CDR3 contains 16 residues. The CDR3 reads CASSGWDRGHRETQYF. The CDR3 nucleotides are TGTGCCAGCAGTGGGTGGGACAGGGGGCATCGAGAGACCCAGTACTTC.

In nucleotides, the CDR3 is TGTGCCAGCAGCCTCAACAGGGGGCGCGGGTACGAGCAGTACTTC. This codes for CASSLNRGRGYEQYF. The chain combines TRBV28 with TRBJ2-7, with 9 bases lining up with TRBD1. Trimming at V came to 6 bases and at J to 4 bases, leaving 10 bases not matched to a gene. The CDR3 is 15 amino acids. Germline assignment: CDR1 MDHEN and CDR2 SYDVKM. Full variable domain (rest looked up from reference TRBV28 and TRBJ2-7): DVKVTQSSRYLVKRTGEKVFLECVQDMDHENMFWYRQDPGLGLRLIYFSYDVKMKEKGDIPEGYSVSREKKERFSLILESASTNQTSMYLCASSLNRGRGYEQYFGPGTRLTVT.

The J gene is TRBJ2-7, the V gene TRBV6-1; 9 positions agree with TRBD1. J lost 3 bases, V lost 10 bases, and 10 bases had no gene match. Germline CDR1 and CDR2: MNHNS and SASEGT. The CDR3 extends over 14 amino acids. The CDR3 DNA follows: TGTGCCACAACCCCGAAGGGACAGGGCTACGAGCAGTACTTC. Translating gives CATTPKGQGYEQYF.

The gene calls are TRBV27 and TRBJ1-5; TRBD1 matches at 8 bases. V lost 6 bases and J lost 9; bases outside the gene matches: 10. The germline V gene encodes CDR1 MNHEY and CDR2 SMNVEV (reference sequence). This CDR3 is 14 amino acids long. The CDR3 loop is CASSMTGALGPQHF. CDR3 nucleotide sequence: TGTGCCAGCAGCATGACAGGGGCTCTTGGGCCCCAGCATTTT.

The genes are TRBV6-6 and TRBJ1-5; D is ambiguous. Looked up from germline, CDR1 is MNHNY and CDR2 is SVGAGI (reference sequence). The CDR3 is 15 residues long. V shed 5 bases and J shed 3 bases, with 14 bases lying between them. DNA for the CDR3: TGTGCCAGCAGTCGCCTAGGGCAGTACAATCAGCCCCAGCATTTT. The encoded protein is CASSRLGQYNQPQHF.

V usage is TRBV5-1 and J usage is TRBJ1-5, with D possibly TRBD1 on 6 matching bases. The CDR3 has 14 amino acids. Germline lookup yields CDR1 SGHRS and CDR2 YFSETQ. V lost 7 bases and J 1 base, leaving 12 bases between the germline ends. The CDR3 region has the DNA TGCGCCAGCGCGTGGGGGCCGAGCAATCAGCCCCAGCATTTT. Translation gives CASAWGPSNQPQHF.

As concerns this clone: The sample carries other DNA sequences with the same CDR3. CDR3 in amino acids: CASSYGFGEQFF. Here the CDR3 DNA reads TGTGCCAGCAGTTACGGTTTTGGAGAGCAGTTCTTC. This chain joins TRBV6-5 and TRBJ2-1; D is uncertain. This CDR3 has 12 amino acids. V lost 2 bases to trimming and J lost 10 bases, with 9 bases between them. Per the germline V gene, CDR1 is MNHEY and CDR2 is SVGAGI.

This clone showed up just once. CDR3 residues: CASSFGGGGETQYF. CDR3 in DNA: TGTGCCAGCAGCTTCGGAGGGGGCGGGGAGACCCAGTACTTC. The J gene is TRBJ2-5, the V gene TRBV5-4, with D tentatively TRBD1 (7 bases). Germline CDR1 SGHNT, CDR2 YYREEE (reference sequence). Trimming stripped 2 bases from V and 5 bases from J, with 13 bases between. The CDR3 runs to 14 residues.

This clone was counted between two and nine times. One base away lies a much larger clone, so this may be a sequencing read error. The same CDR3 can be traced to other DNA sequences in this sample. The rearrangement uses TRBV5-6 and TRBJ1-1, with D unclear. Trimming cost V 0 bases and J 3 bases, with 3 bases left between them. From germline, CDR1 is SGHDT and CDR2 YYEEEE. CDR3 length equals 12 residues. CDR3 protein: CASSLGDTEAFF. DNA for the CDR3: TGTGCCAGCAGCTTGGGCGACACTGAAGCTTTCTTT.

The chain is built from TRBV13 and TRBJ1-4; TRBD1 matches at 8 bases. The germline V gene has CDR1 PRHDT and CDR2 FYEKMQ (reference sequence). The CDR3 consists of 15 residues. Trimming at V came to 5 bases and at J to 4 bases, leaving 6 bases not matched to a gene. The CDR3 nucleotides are TGTGCCAGCAGCCAAGGACAGGGTGGTAATGAAAAACTGTTTTTT. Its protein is CASSQGQGGNEKLFF.

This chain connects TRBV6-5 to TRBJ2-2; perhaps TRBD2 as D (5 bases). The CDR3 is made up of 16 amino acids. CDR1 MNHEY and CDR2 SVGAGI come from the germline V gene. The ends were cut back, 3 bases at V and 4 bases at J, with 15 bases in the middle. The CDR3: CASSYYEYAGTGELFF. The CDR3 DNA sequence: TGTGCCAGCAGTTATTATGAGTACGCGGGCACCGGGGAGCTGTTTTTT.

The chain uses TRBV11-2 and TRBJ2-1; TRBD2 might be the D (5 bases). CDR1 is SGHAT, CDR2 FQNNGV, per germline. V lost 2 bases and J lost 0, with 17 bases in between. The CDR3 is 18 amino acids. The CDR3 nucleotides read TGTGCCAGCAGCTTATCTGGGGAAAGCGGCAGCTCCTACAATGAGCAGTTCTTC. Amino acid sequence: CASSLSGESGSSYNEQFF.

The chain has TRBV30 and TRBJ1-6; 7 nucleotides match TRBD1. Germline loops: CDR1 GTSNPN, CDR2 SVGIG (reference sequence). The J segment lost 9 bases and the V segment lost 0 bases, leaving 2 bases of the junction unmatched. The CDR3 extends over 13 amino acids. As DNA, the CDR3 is TGTGCCTGGAGTGTGACAGGGAGTTCACCCCTCCACTTT. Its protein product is CAWSVTGSSPLHF.

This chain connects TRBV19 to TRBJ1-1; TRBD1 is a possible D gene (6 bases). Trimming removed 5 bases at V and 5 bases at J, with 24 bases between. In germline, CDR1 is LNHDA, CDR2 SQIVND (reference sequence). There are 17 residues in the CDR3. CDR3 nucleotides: TGTGCCAGTAGTGCTCACTTGGGGATGGGGGCCGGTACTGAAGCTTTCTTT. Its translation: CASSAHLGMGAGTEAFF.

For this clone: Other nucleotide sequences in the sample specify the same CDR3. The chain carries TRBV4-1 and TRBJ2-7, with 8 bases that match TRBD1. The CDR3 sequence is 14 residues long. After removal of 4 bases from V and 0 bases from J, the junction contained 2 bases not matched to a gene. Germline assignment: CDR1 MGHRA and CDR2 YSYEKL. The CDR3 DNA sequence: TGCGCCAGCAGCCCGGACAGGGCCTCCTACGAGCAGTACTTC. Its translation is CASSPDRASYEQYF.

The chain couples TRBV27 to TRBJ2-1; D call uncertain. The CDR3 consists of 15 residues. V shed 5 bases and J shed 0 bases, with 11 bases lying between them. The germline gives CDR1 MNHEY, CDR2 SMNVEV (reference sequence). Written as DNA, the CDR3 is TGTGCCAGCAGTCGGCAGGTTGCCTCCTACAATGAGCAGTTCTTC. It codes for CASSRQVASYNEQFF.

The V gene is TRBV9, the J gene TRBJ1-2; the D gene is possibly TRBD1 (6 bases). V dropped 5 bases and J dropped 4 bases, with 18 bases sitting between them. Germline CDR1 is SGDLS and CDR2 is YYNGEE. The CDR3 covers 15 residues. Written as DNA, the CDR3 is TGTGCCAGCAGTGTATCGGGGGGCGAGGGCTATGGCTACACCTTC. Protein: CASSVSGGEGYGYTF.

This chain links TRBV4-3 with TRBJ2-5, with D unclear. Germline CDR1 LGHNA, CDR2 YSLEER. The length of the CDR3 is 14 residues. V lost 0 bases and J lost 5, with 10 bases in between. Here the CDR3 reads CASSQDRNVETQYF. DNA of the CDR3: TGCGCCAGCAGCCAAGACAGAAATGTTGAGACCCAGTACTTC.

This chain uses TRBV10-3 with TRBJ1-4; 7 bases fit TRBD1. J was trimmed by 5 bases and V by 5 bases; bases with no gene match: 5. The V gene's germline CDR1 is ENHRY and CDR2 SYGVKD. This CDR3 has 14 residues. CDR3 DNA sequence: TGTGCCATCAGTAAGACAGGGAAGAATGAAAAACTGTTTTTT. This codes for CAISKTGKNEKLFF.

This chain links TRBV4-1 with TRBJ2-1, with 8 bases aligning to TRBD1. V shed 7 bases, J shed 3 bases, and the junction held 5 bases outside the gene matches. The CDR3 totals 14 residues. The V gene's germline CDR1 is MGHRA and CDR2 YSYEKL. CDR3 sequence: CASTPGGSYNEQFF. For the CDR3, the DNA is TGCGCCAGCACGCCAGGGGGCAGCTACAATGAGCAGTTCTTC.

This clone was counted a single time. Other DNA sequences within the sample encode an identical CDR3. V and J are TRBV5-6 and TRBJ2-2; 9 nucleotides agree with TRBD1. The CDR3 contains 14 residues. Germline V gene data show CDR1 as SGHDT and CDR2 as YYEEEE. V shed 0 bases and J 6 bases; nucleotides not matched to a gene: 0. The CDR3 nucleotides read TGTGCCAGCAGCTTGGGGACAGGGGCCGGGGAGCTGTTTTTT. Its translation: CASSLGTGAGELFF. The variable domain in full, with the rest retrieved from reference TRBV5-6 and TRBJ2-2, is DAGVTQSPTHLIKTRGQQVTLRCSPKSGHDTVSWYQQALGQGPQFIFQYYEEEERQRGNFPDRFSGHQFPNYSSELNVNALLLGDSALYLCASSLGTGAGELFFGEGSRLTVL.

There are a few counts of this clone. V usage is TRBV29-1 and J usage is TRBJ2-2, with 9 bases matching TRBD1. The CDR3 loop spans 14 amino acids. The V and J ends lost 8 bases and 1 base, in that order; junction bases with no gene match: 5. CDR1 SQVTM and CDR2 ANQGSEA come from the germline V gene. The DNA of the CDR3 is TGCAGCATATGGGACAGGGTGAACACCGGGGAGCTGTTTTTT. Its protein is CSIWDRVNTGELFF.

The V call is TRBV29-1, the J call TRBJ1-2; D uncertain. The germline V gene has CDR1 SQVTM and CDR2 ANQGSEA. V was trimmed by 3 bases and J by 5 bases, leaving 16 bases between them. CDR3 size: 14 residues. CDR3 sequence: CSVESRNSGYGYTF. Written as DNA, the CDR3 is TGCAGCGTTGAGTCCAGGAATTCGGGGTATGGCTACACCTTC.

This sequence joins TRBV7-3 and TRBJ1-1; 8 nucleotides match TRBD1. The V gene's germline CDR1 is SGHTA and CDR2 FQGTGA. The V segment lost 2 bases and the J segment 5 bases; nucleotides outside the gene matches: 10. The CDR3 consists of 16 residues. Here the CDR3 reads CASSLGPGTGHTEAFF. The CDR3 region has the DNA TGTGCCAGCAGCTTAGGGCCCGGGACAGGTCATACTGAAGCTTTCTTT.

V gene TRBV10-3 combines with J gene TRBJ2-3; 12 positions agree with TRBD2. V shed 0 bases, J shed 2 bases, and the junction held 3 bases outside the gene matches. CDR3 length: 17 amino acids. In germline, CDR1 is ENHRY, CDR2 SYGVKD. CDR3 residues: CAISESTSGGFTDTQYF. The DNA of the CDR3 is TGTGCCATCAGTGAGTCGACTAGCGGGGGATTCACAGATACGCAGTATTTT.

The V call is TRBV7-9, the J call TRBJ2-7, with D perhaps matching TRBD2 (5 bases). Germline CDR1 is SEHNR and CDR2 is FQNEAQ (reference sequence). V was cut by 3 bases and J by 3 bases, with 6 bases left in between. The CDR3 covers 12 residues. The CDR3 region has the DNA TGTGCCAGCAGCTTTCGGGACTACGAGCAGTACTTC. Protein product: CASSFRDYEQYF. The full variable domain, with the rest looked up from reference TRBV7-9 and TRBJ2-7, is DTGVSQNPRHKITKRGQNVTFRCDPISEHNRLYWYRQTLGQGPEFLTYFQNEAQLEKSRLLSDRFSAERPKGSFSTLEIQRTEQGDSAMYLCASSFRDYEQYFGPGTRLTVT.